These 27 T cell receptor beta chains share one sample of origin, sequenced in a study of T cell changes during pregnancy in multiple sclerosis. Libraries were prepared by immunoSEQ multiplex PCR; TCRdb keeps only in-frame clonotypes and omits some of them. The table includes tens of thousands of clones, 92% detected once. Sequenced here: peripheral blood, sampled in the third trimester of pregnancy. The receptors originated from a female donor in good health, enrolled as a control in a pregnancy study.

This clone is a singleton in its sample. The chain joins TRBV30 to TRBJ1-2, with 7 positions matching TRBD1. Germline lookup yields CDR1 GTSNPN and CDR2 SVGIG (reference sequence). This CDR3 has 13 residues. The trim removed 1 base at V and 8 bases at J, leaving 7 bases unmatched. In DNA, the CDR3 is TGTGCCTGGAGTGCATACAGGGGAAGGGGCTACACCTTC. Translated, it gives CAWSAYRGRGYTF.

The J gene is TRBJ2-3, the V gene TRBV7-9; 8 positions match TRBD2. After removal of 4 bases from V and 0 bases from J, the junction contained 12 bases not matched to a gene. The germline CDR1 and CDR2 sequences are SEHNR and FQNEAQ (reference sequence). The length of the CDR3 is 18 residues. CDR3 nucleotides: TGTGCCAGCAGCTCCCGCATCGGACTAGCCTCTAGCACAGATACGCAGTATTTT. Its translation: CASSSRIGLASSTDTQYF.

The gene calls are TRBV29-1 and TRBJ2-3; 8 bases map to TRBD2. CDR3 length equals 15 residues. V lost 5 bases, J lost 0 bases, and 7 bases stayed unmatched. Germline CDR1 reads SQVTM; CDR2 reads ANQGSEA. The CDR3 nucleotides are TGCAGCGTTTCCTCTCGGGGGGGAAGCACAGATACGCAGTATTTT. It specifies CSVSSRGGSTDTQYF.

The chain joins TRBV6-5 to TRBJ2-7; the match to TRBD2 covers 11 bases. The V gene's germline CDR1 is MNHEY and CDR2 SVGAGI. This CDR3 is 12 amino acids long. Losses at the gene ends were 4 bases for V and 12 bases for J; bases not matched to a gene: 5. As DNA, the CDR3 is TGTGCCAGCAGTTCTACTAGCGGGGGCCTGTACTTC. Translation: CASSSTSGGLYF.

The V and J genes are TRBV7-9 and TRBJ1-1; 7 bases match TRBD1. This CDR3 comprises 16 residues. Per the germline V gene, CDR1 is SEHNR and CDR2 is FQNEAQ (reference sequence). V shed 5 bases and J 0 bases; nucleotides not matched to a gene: 9. The CDR3 region is CASSVSGTDMNTEAFF. The CDR3 DNA follows: TGTGCCAGCAGCGTCTCCGGGACAGACATGAACACTGAAGCTTTCTTT. The whole variable domain, remainder taken from reference TRBV7-9 and TRBJ1-1, is DTGVSQNPRHKITKRGQNVTFRCDPISEHNRLYWYRQTLGQGPEFLTYFQNEAQLEKSRLLSDRFSAERPKGSFSTLEIQRTEQGDSAMYLCASSVSGTDMNTEAFFGQGTRLTVV.

This clone showed up just once. The chain has TRBV7-3 and TRBJ2-1, with 12 bases aligning to TRBD2. Germline V gives CDR1 SGHTA, CDR2 FQGTGA. CDR3 length: 14 amino acids. V gave up 5 bases and J gave up 9 bases; unmatched junction bases: 5. CDR3 nucleotides: TGTGCCAGCAGCCCAGGACTAGCGGGAAGTGAGCAGTTCTTC. Its protein product is CASSPGLAGSEQFF.

The chain uses TRBV2 and TRBJ2-7, with TRBD2 as a possible D gene (5 bases). V was clipped by 6 bases and J by 0 bases, with 12 bases between them. The CDR3 covers 14 residues. The germline CDR1 and CDR2 sequences are SNHLY and FYNNEI. The CDR3: CASSSGRLSYEQYF. Written as DNA, the CDR3 is TGTGCCAGCAGCAGCGGCAGACTCTCCTACGAGCAGTACTTC.

V gene TRBV6-6 combines with J gene TRBJ2-7; weak D call: TRBD1 (5 bases). Germline loops: CDR1 MNHNY, CDR2 SVGAGI (reference sequence). CDR3 length: 14 amino acids. The ends were cut back, 3 bases at V and 3 bases at J, with 12 bases in the middle. The CDR3 here is CASSYGAKDYEQYF. The CDR3 coding sequence is TGTGCCAGCAGTTATGGGGCAAAGGACTACGAGCAGTACTTC.

The chain carries TRBV9 and TRBJ2-2, with D perhaps TRBD1 (6 bases). Trimming took 3 bases from V and 6 from J, leaving 12 bases between them. CDR1 is SGDLS, CDR2 YYNGEE, per germline. This CDR3 is 14 amino acids long. The CDR3 loop reads CASSAEGVPGELFF. CDR3 sequence (DNA): TGTGCCAGCAGCGCAGAGGGGGTTCCCGGGGAGCTGTTTTTT.

The V call is TRBV7-8, the J call TRBJ1-5; 7 positions match TRBD1. Germline-derived CDR1 and CDR2 are SGHVS and FQNEAQ. J gave up 0 bases and V 2 bases, and 4 bases lay outside the gene matches. The CDR3 is 16 residues long. CDR3 sequence (DNA): TGTGCCAGCAGCTTACAAACAGGGGCTAGCAATCAGCCCCAGCATTTT. Encoded protein: CASSLQTGASNQPQHF.

The V call is TRBV5-6, the J call TRBJ2-7; 11 nucleotides agree with TRBD2. After removal of 5 bases from V and 3 bases from J, the junction contained 4 bases not matched to a gene. Germline V gene lookup returns CDR1 SGHDT and CDR2 YYEEEE. The CDR3 contains 14 residues. CDR3 DNA: TGTGCCAGCAGTTCGGGACTAGCGGACTACGAGCAGTACTTC. Translating it yields CASSSGLADYEQYF.

The chain combines TRBV9 with TRBJ2-5; unclear D gene. Germline V lookup: CDR1 SGDLS, CDR2 YYNGEE. This CDR3 has 13 residues. V was cut by 4 bases and J by 7 bases, with 14 bases left in between. CDR3 sequence reads: CASSLEAGWTQYF. CDR3 in DNA: TGTGCCAGCAGCCTCGAAGCCGGGTGGACCCAGTACTTC. The full variable domain, completed using reference TRBV9 and TRBJ2-5, is DSGVTQTPKHLITATGQRVTLRCSPRSGDLSVYWYQQSLDQGLQFLIQYYNGEERAKGNILERFSAQQFPDLHSELNLSSLELGDSALYFCASSLEAGWTQYFGPGTRLLVL.

CDR3 bases: TGTGCCAGCAGAGGGACAAGCTCCTACAATGAGCAGTTCTTC. Amino acid sequence: CASRGTSSYNEQFF. The chain employs TRBV2 and TRBJ2-1; maybe TRBD1 (6 bases). V lost 6 bases and J lost 0, with 9 bases in between. CDR1 and CDR2 from the germline V gene are SNHLY and FYNNEI. This CDR3 spans 14 amino acids.

The chain employs TRBV11-2 and TRBJ2-2; D possibly corresponds to TRBD2 (5 bases). V shed 1 base and J shed 9 bases, with 9 bases lying between them. The CDR3 is 13 residues long. Germline CDR1 and CDR2: SGHAT and FQNNGV. CDR3 in DNA: TGTGCCAGCAGCTTAGGGCCGGGGAGGGAGCTGTTTTTT. Its protein is CASSLGPGRELFF.

The chain employs TRBV6-6 and TRBJ1-2; D is possibly TRBD1 (6 bases). V lost 0 bases and J 4 bases, leaving 15 bases between the germline ends. The CDR3 runs 16 residues. The germline V gene encodes CDR1 MNHNY and CDR2 SVGAGI (reference sequence). The CDR3 protein is CASSYSTSGGGYGYTF. The CDR3 coding sequence is TGTGCCAGCAGTTACTCGACCTCGGGGGGCGGCTATGGCTACACCTTC.

This rearrangement joins TRBV19 to TRBJ1-2; TRBD1 is a possible D gene (5 bases). The germline gives CDR1 LNHDA, CDR2 SQIVND (reference sequence). V dropped 4 bases and J dropped 6 bases, with 18 bases sitting between them. The CDR3 is 15 residues long. The CDR3 loop is CASSTARGRYDGYTF. The CDR3, as DNA: TGTGCCAGTAGTACTGCGCGGGGCAGGTATGATGGCTACACCTTC.

The V call is TRBV7-2, the J call TRBJ1-2; TRBD1 agrees at 9 bases. V lost 1 base to trimming and J lost 8 bases; unmatched junction nucleotides: 11. The CDR3 has 16 residues. CDR1 and CDR2 from the germline V gene are SGHTA and FQGNSA. This CDR3 is CASSLVQDTGGRGYTF. The DNA for the CDR3 is TGTGCCAGCAGCTTAGTGCAGGACACAGGGGGCAGAGGCTACACCTTC.

The rearrangement joins TRBV4-1 to TRBJ2-3; a weak D match, TRBD1 (5 bases). The CDR3 is 16 residues long. Trimming shortened V by 3 bases and J by 0 bases, and 13 bases separated the two germline ends. In germline, CDR1 is MGHRA, CDR2 YSYEKL. CDR3 in DNA: TGCGCCAGCAGCCAGAGAAGACAGATCAGCACAGATACGCAGTATTTT. It is translated as CASSQRRQISTDTQYF.

The chain has TRBV5-1 and TRBJ1-6; D may be TRBD1 (6 bases). The CDR3 loop spans 17 amino acids. V lost 5 bases and J lost 0, with 15 bases in between. Germline values: CDR1 SGHRS, CDR2 YFSETQ. CDR3 sequence reads: CASSQGSPSSYNSPLHF. The CDR3 nucleotides are TGCGCCAGCAGTCAGGGGTCCCCTAGCTCCTATAATTCACCCCTCCACTTT. Full variable domain (rest looked up from reference TRBV5-1 and TRBJ1-6): KAGVTQTPRYLIKTRGQQVTLSCSPISGHRSVSWYQQTPGQGLQFLFEYFSETQRNKGNFPGRFSGRQFSNSRSEMNVSTLELGDSALYLCASSQGSPSSYNSPLHFGNGTRLTVT.

As regards this clone: The germline gene is not matched at one end of the junction; a read error may be the cause. The chain uses TRBV2 and TRBJ1-1; 7 bases agree with TRBD1. Germline loops: CDR1 SNHLY, CDR2 FYNNEI. The CDR3 contains 14 residues. CDR3 protein: CASSLRDSTPGMLF. The CDR3 DNA reads TGTGCCAGCAGCCTCCGGGACAGCACCCCGGGGATGCTCTTT. Drawing the rest from reference TRBV2 and TRBJ1-1, the complete variable domain is EPEVTQTPSHQVTQMGQEVILRCVPISNHLYFYWYRQILGQKVEFLVSFYNNEISEKSEIFDDQFSVERPDGSNFTLKIRSTKLEDSAMYFCASSLRDSTPGMLFGQGTRLTVV.

The chain employs TRBV10-1 and TRBJ2-1, with 7 positions matching TRBD2. CDR1 WNHNN and CDR2 SYGVQD come from the germline V gene (reference sequence). The V gene end was trimmed by 8 bases and the J gene end by 5 bases; junction bases not matched to a gene: 9. CDR3 size: 14 residues. This CDR3 is CASPGGAWDNEQFF. DNA for the CDR3: TGCGCCAGCCCGGGGGGAGCGTGGGACAATGAGCAGTTCTTC.

The gene calls are TRBV6-5 and TRBJ1-2; 7 bases match TRBD1. Germline lookup yields CDR1 MNHEY and CDR2 SVGAGI. The CDR3 is made up of 13 amino acids. V lost 4 bases and J lost 4; bases outside the gene matches: 3. The CDR3 DNA follows: TGTGCCAGCAGTTGGGGACAGCCCTATGGCTACACCTTC. Amino acids: CASSWGQPYGYTF.

V gene TRBV9 combines with J gene TRBJ2-1, with TRBD2 matching over 10 bases. J lost 7 bases, V lost 4 bases, and 5 bases had no gene match. The CDR3 spans 14 residues. Per the germline V gene, CDR1 is SGDLS and CDR2 is YYNGEE. The DNA of the CDR3 is TGTGCCAGCAGCTTACGGACTAGCGGAAATGAGCAGTTCTTC. Encoded protein: CASSLRTSGNEQFF.

The chain combines TRBV6-5 with TRBJ1-5; 7 bases are a match to TRBD1. CDR3 length equals 14 residues. V shed 5 bases, J shed 4 bases, and the junction held 5 bases outside the gene matches. Germline CDR1 reads MNHEY; CDR2 reads SVGAGI. The CDR3 spells CASSRTGQNQPQHF. For the CDR3, the DNA is TGTGCCAGCAGTCGGACAGGCCAAAATCAGCCCCAGCATTTT.

In its sample, this clone was seen once. The chain combines TRBV19 with TRBJ2-1; possibly TRBD2 for D (6 bases). The V gene lost 6 bases and the J gene lost 8 bases, with 20 bases spanning the gap. Germline V gene data show CDR1 as LNHDA and CDR2 as SQIVND (reference sequence). The CDR3 length is 15 residues. This chain's CDR3 is CASRSRGGGVDEQFF. CDR3 coding DNA: TGTGCCAGTAGATCCCGGGGCGGAGGGGTGGATGAGCAGTTCTTC.

The chain recombines TRBV19 with TRBJ2-1, with 11 bases matching TRBD2. The CDR3 spans 15 residues. V shed 6 bases and J 6 bases; nucleotides not matched to a gene: 7. Germline V gene sequence: CDR1 LNHDA, CDR2 SQIVND (reference sequence). CDR3 protein: CASRNLAGGLNEQFF. The DNA for the CDR3 is TGTGCCAGTAGAAACTTAGCGGGAGGGCTCAATGAGCAGTTCTTC.

The chain uses TRBV7-2 and TRBJ2-1; 12 positions agree with TRBD2. The trim removed 3 bases at V and 12 bases at J, leaving 15 bases unmatched. Germline assignment: CDR1 SGHTA and CDR2 FQGNSA. There are 17 residues in the CDR3. CDR3 sequence reads: CASSFQYSSGGAFGQFF. The CDR3 coding sequence is TGTGCCAGCAGCTTCCAATATTCTAGCGGGGGGGCTTTTGGGCAGTTCTTC.